The 14 T cell receptor beta chains below all came from one sample that was sequenced in a study of graft-versus-host responses after intestinal transplantation. Profiling relied on immunoSEQ multiplex PCR, and the TCRdb table lists in-frame clones only, not all of them. The sample holds 77,000 or so clones, 92% seen once. This specimen was PBMCs, taken 98 days after intestinal transplantation. The receptor set was obtained from a human patient who received an intestinal transplant, so some T cells may come from the graft donor.

The chain is built from TRBV5-5 and TRBJ2-5, with D perhaps being TRBD1 or TRBD2 (5 bases each). Germline V gives CDR1 SGHKS, CDR2 YYEKEE (reference sequence). V lost 5 bases and J lost 2, with 13 bases in between. The CDR3 consists of 14 residues. The CDR3 region has the DNA TGTGCCAGCAGGGCCCAGGGACCTCAAGAGACCCAGTACTTC. Translation gives CASRAQGPQETQYF.

The chain is built from TRBV5-6 and TRBJ2-7, with TRBD1 matching over 12 bases. CDR3 length: 15 amino acids. The germline gives CDR1 SGHDT, CDR2 YYEEEE. V shed 4 bases and J 4 bases; nucleotides not matched to a gene: 6. The CDR3 bases are TGTGCCAGCAGCCTGGGGACAGGGGGCCTGTACGAGCAGTACTTC. This encodes CASSLGTGGLYEQYF.

In its sample, this clone was seen once. V and J are TRBV13 and TRBJ2-7, with a possible D match to TRBD2 (6 bases). The germline V gene has CDR1 PRHDT and CDR2 FYEKMQ (reference sequence). The CDR3 length is 14 residues. V lost 2 bases and J 3 bases, leaving 11 bases between the germline ends. Written as DNA, the CDR3 is TGTGCCAGCAGCTTACGGAGGGGAATCTACGAGCAGTACTTC. Residues: CASSLRRGIYEQYF.

The V and J genes are TRBV9 and TRBJ2-1; D is ambiguous. CDR1 and CDR2 from the germline V gene are SGDLS and YYNGEE. Trimming cost V 3 bases and J 4 bases, with 11 bases left between them. This CDR3 region has 14 residues. The CDR3 is CASSGNQAYNEQFF. The CDR3 DNA reads TGTGCCAGCAGCGGCAACCAGGCATACAATGAGCAGTTCTTC.

V gene TRBV19 combines with J gene TRBJ2-1, with TRBD2 identical over 11 bases. Germline V gene data show CDR1 as LNHDA and CDR2 as SQIVND (reference sequence). This CDR3 contains 16 residues. Trimming at V came to 3 bases and at J to 6 bases, leaving 7 bases not matched to a gene. The CDR3 region is CASSIHSGRAVNEQFF. The CDR3 coding sequence is TGTGCCAGTAGTATCCATAGCGGGAGGGCGGTCAATGAGCAGTTCTTC.

The chain joins TRBV25-1 to TRBJ1-5; perhaps TRBD1 as D (5 bases). There are 12 residues in the CDR3. The ends were cut back, 6 bases at V and 7 bases at J, with 10 bases in the middle. Germline lookup yields CDR1 MGHDK and CDR2 SYGVNS. CDR3 loop: CASSQGLQPQHF. CDR3 sequence (DNA): TGTGCCAGCAGCCAGGGTTTACAGCCCCAGCATTTT.

CDR3 nucleotides: TGTGCAAGTCGCTTAGCTAGCAGGGGGCGCCTGGATGAGCAGTTCTTC. Its protein is CASRLASRGRLDEQFF. The chain carries TRBV12-2 and TRBJ2-1; TRBD1 reflects the table's D call only, with no check against the DNA. TRBV12-2 is a documented pseudogene. The length of the CDR3 is 16 residues.

The chain couples TRBV13 to TRBJ2-4; 9 bases match TRBD2. Germline CDR1 and CDR2: PRHDT and FYEKMQ (reference sequence). After removal of 2 bases from V and 6 bases from J, the junction contained 5 bases not matched to a gene. CDR3 length: 15 amino acids. Written as DNA, the CDR3 is TGTGCCAGCAGCTTACGCGGGGGGGACGGAAACATTCAGTACTTC. It yields the protein CASSLRGGDGNIQYF.

The gene calls are TRBV14 and TRBJ2-1; 14 positions agree with TRBD2. The V and J ends lost 4 bases and 7 bases, in that order; junction bases with no gene match: 9. Germline values: CDR1 SGHDN, CDR2 FVKESK. This CDR3 is built from 17 residues. This CDR3 reads CASSPQTSGRARNEQFF. The CDR3 region has the DNA TGTGCCAGCAGCCCTCAGACTAGCGGGAGGGCCAGGAATGAGCAGTTCTTC.

The V gene is TRBV12-5, the J gene TRBJ2-7; D may be TRBD1 (6 bases). Trimming pared 6 bases from V and 1 base from J, leaving 10 bases between. CDR1 is LGHNT and CDR2 is FRNRAP in the germline V gene. This CDR3 spans 13 amino acids. The DNA of the CDR3 is TGTGCTAGTGGCCGGGACATTTCCTACGAGCAGTACTTC. This encodes CASGRDISYEQYF.

The genes are TRBV2 and TRBJ2-3, with 8 positions matching TRBD2. Germline V gene lookup returns CDR1 SNHLY and CDR2 FYNNEI. CDR3 length equals 14 residues. The CDR3 DNA reads as TGTGCTTGCGGGGGGCCACTAGAGTCAGATACGCAGTATTTT. Translated: CACGGPLESDTQYF.

This chain connects TRBV30 to TRBJ2-5; 13 bases agree with TRBD2. This CDR3 region has 17 residues. Germline V gives CDR1 GTSNPN, CDR2 SVGIG (reference sequence). V shed 0 bases and J 4 bases; nucleotides not matched to a gene: 8. The CDR3 DNA follows: TGTGCCTGGAGTGTGGGACTAGCGGGAATTCGAGGAGAGACCCAGTACTTC. Protein: CAWSVGLAGIRGETQYF.

Concerning this clone: A read error may produce the germline difference seen at one junction end. The chain has TRBV5-1 and TRBJ2-3; D is perhaps TRBD2 (7 bases). The CDR3 loop spans 18 amino acids. Germline V gives CDR1 SGHRS, CDR2 YFSETQ. Here the CDR3 DNA reads TGCGCCCGCAGCTTGGAGGGGGGGGCCACTCCAGGCACAGATACGCAGTATTTT. Amino acid sequence: CARSLEGGATPGTDTQYF.

The chain joins TRBV6-6 to TRBJ2-3, with 10 bases identical to TRBD2. J gave up 5 bases and V 6 bases, and 2 bases lay outside the gene matches. The CDR3 is 13 amino acids. Germline V gene lookup returns CDR1 MNHNY and CDR2 SVGAGI (reference sequence). CDR3 residues: CASRLAGEDTQYF. The CDR3, as DNA: TGTGCCAGCAGGCTAGCGGGAGAAGATACGCAGTATTTT.